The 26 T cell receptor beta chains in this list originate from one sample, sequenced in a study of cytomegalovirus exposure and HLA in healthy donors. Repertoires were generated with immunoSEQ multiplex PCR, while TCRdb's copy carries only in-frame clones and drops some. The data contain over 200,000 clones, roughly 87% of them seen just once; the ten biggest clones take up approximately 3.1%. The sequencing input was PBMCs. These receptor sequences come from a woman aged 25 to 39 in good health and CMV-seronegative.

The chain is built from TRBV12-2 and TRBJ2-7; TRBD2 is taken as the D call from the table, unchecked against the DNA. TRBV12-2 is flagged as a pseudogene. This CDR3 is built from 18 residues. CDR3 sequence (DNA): TGTGCAAGTCGCTTTAGCTCTAAGGGGACTAGCGGAACCTACGAGCAGTACTTC. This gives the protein CASRFSSKGTSGTYEQYF.

For the CDR3, the DNA is TGTGCCAGCAGCTTATTCACTAGCGGGACAAAGCAGTTCTTC. The encoded protein is CASSLFTSGTKQFF. V usage is TRBV11-2 and J usage is TRBJ2-1; 10 bases are a match to TRBD2. The CDR3 runs to 14 residues. V lost 2 bases and J lost 11; bases outside the gene matches: 6. Germline CDR1 and CDR2: SGHAT and FQNNGV.

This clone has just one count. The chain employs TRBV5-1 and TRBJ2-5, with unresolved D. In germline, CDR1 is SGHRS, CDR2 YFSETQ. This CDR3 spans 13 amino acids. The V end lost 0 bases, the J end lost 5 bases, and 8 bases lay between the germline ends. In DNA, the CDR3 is TGCGCCAGCAGCTTGGGTGGAACGGAGACCCAGTACTTC. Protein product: CASSLGGTETQYF.

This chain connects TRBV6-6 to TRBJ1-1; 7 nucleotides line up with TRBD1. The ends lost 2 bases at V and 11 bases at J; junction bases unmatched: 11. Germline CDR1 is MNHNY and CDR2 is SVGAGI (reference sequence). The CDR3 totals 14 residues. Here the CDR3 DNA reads TGTGCCAGCAGTTACGGAGCAGGGGGACGAGATGCTTTCTTT. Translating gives CASSYGAGGRDAFF.

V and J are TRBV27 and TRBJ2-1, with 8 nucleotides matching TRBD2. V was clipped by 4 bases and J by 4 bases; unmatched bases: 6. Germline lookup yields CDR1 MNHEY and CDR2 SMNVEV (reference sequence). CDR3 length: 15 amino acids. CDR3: CASSSSGPLYNEQFF. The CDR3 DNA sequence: TGTGCCAGCAGTTCTAGCGGGCCCCTATACAATGAGCAGTTCTTC.

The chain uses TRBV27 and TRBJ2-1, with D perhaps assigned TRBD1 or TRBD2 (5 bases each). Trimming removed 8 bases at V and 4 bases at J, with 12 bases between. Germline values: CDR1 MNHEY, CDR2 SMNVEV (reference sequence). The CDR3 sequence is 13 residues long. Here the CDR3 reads CASRRDPYNEQFF. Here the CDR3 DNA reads TGTGCCAGCCGCCGGGACCCTTACAATGAGCAGTTCTTC.

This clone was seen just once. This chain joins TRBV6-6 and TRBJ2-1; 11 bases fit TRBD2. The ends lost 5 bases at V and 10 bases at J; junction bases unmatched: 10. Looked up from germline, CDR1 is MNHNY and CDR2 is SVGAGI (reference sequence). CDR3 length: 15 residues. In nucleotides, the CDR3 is TGTGCCAGCAGTCCGGGACTAGCGGAGTGGGAGGAGCAGTTCTTC. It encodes CASSPGLAEWEEQFF.

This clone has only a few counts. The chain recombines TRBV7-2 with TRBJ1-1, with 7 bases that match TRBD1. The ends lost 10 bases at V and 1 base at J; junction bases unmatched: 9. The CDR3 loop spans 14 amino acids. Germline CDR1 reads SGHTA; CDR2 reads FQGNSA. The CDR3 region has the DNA TGTGCCACTACAGGGGTCAGGCCGAACACTGAAGCTTTCTTT. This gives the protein CATTGVRPNTEAFF.

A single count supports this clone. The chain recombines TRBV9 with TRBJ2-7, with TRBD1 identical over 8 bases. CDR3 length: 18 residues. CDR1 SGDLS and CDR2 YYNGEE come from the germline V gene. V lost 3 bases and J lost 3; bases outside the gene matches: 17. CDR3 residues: CASSGPLHGTGGFYEQYF. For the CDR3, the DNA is TGTGCCAGCAGCGGTCCGCTGCACGGGACAGGAGGATTCTACGAGCAGTACTTC.

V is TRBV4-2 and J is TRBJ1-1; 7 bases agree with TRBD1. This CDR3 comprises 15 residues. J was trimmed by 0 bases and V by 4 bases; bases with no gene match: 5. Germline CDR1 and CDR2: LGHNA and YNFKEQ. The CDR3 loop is CASSRAGTVNTEAFF. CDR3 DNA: TGTGCCAGCAGCCGAGCCGGGACAGTGAACACTGAAGCTTTCTTT.

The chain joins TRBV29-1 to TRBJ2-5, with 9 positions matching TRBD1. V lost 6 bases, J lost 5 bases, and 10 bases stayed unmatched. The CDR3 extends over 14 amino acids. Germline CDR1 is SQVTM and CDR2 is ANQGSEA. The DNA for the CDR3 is TGCAGCGTGGGACAGGGCCAAGCCAGGGAGACCCAGTACTTC. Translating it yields CSVGQGQARETQYF.

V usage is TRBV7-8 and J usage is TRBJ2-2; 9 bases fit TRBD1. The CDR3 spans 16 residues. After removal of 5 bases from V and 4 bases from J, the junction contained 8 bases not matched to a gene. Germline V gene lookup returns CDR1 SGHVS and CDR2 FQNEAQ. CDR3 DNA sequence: TGTGCCAGCAGCGCAAAGCGGGACAGGGTCACCGGGGAGCTGTTTTTT. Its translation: CASSAKRDRVTGELFF.

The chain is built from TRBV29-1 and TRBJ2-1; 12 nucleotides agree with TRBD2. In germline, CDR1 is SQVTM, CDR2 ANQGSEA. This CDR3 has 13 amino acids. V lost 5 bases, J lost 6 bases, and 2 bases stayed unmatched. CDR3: CSVLAGGPNEQFF. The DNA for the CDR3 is TGCAGCGTTCTAGCGGGAGGGCCCAATGAGCAGTTCTTC.

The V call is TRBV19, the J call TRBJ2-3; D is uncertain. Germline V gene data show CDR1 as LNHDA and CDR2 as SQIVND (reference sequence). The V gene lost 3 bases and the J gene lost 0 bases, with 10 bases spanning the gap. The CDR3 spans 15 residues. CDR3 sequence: CASSMSFPSTDTQYF. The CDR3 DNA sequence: TGTGCCAGTAGTATGTCCTTTCCCAGCACAGATACGCAGTATTTT.

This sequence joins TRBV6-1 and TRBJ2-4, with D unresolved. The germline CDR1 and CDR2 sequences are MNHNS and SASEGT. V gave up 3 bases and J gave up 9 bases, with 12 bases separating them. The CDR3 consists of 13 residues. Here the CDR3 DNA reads TGTGCCAGCAGTGAGTTAGCTGTTAGCATTCAGTACTTC. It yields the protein CASSELAVSIQYF.

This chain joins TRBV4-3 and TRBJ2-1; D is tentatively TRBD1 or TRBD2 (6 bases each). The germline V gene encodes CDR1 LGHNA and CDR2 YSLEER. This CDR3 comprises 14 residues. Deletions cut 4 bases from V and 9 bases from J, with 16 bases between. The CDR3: CASSPFPGGPEQFF. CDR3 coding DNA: TGCGCCAGCAGCCCTTTCCCTGGGGGGCCTGAGCAGTTCTTC.

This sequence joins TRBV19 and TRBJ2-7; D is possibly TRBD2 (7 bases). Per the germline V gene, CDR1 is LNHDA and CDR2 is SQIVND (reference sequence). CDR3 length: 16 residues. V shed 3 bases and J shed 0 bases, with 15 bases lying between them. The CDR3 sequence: CASSISGRGGSYEQYF. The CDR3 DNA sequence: TGTGCCAGTAGTATTAGTGGTAGGGGGGGCTCCTACGAGCAGTACTTC.

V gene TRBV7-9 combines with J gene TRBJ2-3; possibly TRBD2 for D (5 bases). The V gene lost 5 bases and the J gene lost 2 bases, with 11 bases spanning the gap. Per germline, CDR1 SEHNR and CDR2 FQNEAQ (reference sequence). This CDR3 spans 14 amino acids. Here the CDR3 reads CASSPGIYTDTQYF. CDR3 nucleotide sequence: TGTGCCAGCAGCCCGGGGATATACACAGATACGCAGTATTTT.

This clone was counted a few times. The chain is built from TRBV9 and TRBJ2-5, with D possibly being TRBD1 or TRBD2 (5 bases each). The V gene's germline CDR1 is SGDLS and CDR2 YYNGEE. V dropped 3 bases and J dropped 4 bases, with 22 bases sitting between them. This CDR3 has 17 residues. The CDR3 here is CASSANWGGMRAETQYF. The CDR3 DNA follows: TGTGCCAGCAGCGCCAACTGGGGCGGTATGCGGGCAGAGACCCAGTACTTC.

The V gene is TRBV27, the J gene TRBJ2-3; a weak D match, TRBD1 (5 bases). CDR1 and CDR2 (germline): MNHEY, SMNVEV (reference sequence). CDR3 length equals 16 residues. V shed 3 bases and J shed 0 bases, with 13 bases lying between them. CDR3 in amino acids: CASSFLAQGSTDTQYF. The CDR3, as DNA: TGTGCCAGCAGTTTCCTCGCCCAGGGAAGCACAGATACGCAGTATTTT.

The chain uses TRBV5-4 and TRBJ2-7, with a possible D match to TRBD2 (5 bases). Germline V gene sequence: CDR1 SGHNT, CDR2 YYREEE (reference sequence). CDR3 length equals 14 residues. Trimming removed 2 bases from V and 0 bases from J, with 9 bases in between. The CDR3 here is CASSLSGSSYEQYF. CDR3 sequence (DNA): TGTGCCAGCAGCTTAAGCGGTAGCTCCTACGAGCAGTACTTC.

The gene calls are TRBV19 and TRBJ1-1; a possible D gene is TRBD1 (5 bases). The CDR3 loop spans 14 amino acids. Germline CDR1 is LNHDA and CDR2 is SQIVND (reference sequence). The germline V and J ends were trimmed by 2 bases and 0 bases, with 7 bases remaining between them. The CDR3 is CASSIQGLNTEAFF. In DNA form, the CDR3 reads TGTGCCAGTAGTATACAGGGACTGAACACTGAAGCTTTCTTT.

CDR3 coding DNA: TGCGCCAGCAGCTTGGGGGTAGGGTCGCCCTACGAGCAGTACTTC. It translates to CASSLGVGSPYEQYF. The chain links TRBV5-1 to TRBJ2-7; D call uncertain. The CDR3 is 15 residues long. CDR1 is SGHRS and CDR2 is YFSETQ in the germline V gene. V lost 0 bases to trimming and J lost 2 bases, with 12 bases between them.

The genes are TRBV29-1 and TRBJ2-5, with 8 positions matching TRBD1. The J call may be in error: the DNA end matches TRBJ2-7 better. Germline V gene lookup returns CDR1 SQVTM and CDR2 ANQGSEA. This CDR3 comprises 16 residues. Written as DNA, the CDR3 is TGCAGCGTTGAAAATGTGGGGACAGGATCTATTCCCGAGCAGTACTTC. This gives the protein CSVENVGTGSIPEQYF.

The CDR3 DNA follows: TGTGCCAGCAGCTCGGACAGGGCGCACGAGCAGTACTTC. It codes for CASSSDRAHEQYF. The genes are TRBV11-2 and TRBJ2-7, with TRBD1 matching over 8 bases. J gave up 5 bases and V 4 bases, and 4 bases lay outside the gene matches. The germline V gene has CDR1 SGHAT and CDR2 FQNNGV. The CDR3 extends over 13 amino acids.

The CDR3 loop reads CASSFLDSRADTQYF. CDR3 sequence (DNA): TGTGCCAGCAGTTTCTTGGACAGTAGGGCAGATACGCAGTATTTT. The chain employs TRBV27 and TRBJ2-3; D may be TRBD1 (6 bases). This CDR3 contains 15 residues. V lost 3 bases to trimming and J lost 4 bases, with 14 bases between them. Germline V gene data show CDR1 as MNHEY and CDR2 as SMNVEV (reference sequence).